One and the same sample provided the 27 T cell receptor beta chains below, sequenced in a study of T cells after yellow fever vaccination. TCRdb redid the calling of the 5' RACE reads with MiXCR, one entry per CDR3 protein. Of about 94,000 distinct CDR3 sequences listed, 8.9% are singletons. Sequencing used CD8+ T cells not binding an NS4B(214-222) dextramer, sorted from PBMCs, obtained approximately 16 days after the first yellow fever vaccination. The receptor set was obtained from a man aged 18 to 30 who received the YFV17D yellow fever vaccine.

The chain combines TRBV27 with TRBJ1-5; D is undetermined. The CDR3 has 16 amino acids. Germline V lookup: CDR1 MNHEY, CDR2 SMNVEV (reference sequence). V lost 5 bases and J lost 0, with 14 bases in between. The CDR3: CASSPWTRDSNQPQHF. The DNA of the CDR3 is TGTGCCAGCAGTCCCTGGACGCGGGATAGCAATCAGCCCCAGCATTTT.

This clonotype turned up a few times. J is TRBJ2-5 and V is TRBV7-2; D gene unclear. Trimming cost V 2 bases and J 3 bases, with 7 bases left between them. CDR3 length: 13 amino acids. CDR1 is SGHTA, CDR2 FQGNSA, per germline. The CDR3 DNA is TGTGCCAGCAGCTTACCTGGGGAAGAGACCCAGTACTTC. Amino acids: CASSLPGEETQYF.

The table lists this clonotype with many counts. CDR3 bases: TGTGCCAGCAGCCAGTACGCACTAGCGGGGGCCGTTGAAGAGACCCAGTACTTC. It specifies CASSQYALAGAVEETQYF. The chain links TRBV4-2 to TRBJ2-5; the match to TRBD2 covers 11 bases. The germline V gene has CDR1 LGHNA and CDR2 YNFKEQ. CDR3 size: 18 residues. V lost 3 bases and J lost 3; bases outside the gene matches: 12.

The rearrangement uses TRBV15 and TRBJ2-1, with a possible D match to TRBD2 (6 bases). V was shortened by 5 bases and J by 5 bases, with 16 bases between the two germline ends. There are 15 residues in the CDR3. The V gene's germline CDR1 is LNHNV and CDR2 YYDKDF (reference sequence). The CDR3 DNA is TGTGCCACCAGCCCATTGGGGACGGGAGACAATGAGCAGTTCTTC. This codes for CATSPLGTGDNEQFF.

This clonotype has more than one count but fewer than ten. The V call is TRBV7-9, the J call TRBJ1-1; 7 positions agree with TRBD1. Germline V gene sequence: CDR1 SEHNR, CDR2 FQNEAQ (reference sequence). The CDR3 covers 16 residues. V lost 1 base, J lost 2 bases, and 7 bases stayed unmatched. The CDR3 protein is CASSLDRGQKNTEAFF. CDR3 bases: TGTGCCAGCAGCTTAGACAGGGGACAGAAAAACACTGAAGCTTTCTTT.

This clonotype was detected only a few times. The V gene is TRBV9, the J gene TRBJ2-3; no clear D. V lost 0 bases and J 0 bases, leaving 5 bases between the germline ends. Germline assignment: CDR1 SGDLS and CDR2 YYNGEE. CDR3 length: 14 amino acids. This CDR3 reads CASSVGGSTDTQYF. CDR3 coding DNA: TGTGCCAGCAGCGTAGGTGGTAGCACAGATACGCAGTATTTT.

The rearrangement uses TRBV7-9 and TRBJ2-1; 7 bases match TRBD2. CDR1 is SEHNR and CDR2 is FQNEAQ in the germline V gene (reference sequence). This CDR3 is built from 14 residues. The V gene end was trimmed by 7 bases and the J gene end by 8 bases; junction bases not matched to a gene: 11. The CDR3 is CASNGGGVQHEQFF. In DNA, the CDR3 is TGTGCCAGCAATGGCGGGGGAGTACAACATGAGCAGTTCTTC.

This clonotype has more than one count but fewer than ten. The chain recombines TRBV12-3 or TRBV12-4 with TRBJ1-1; D is unresolved. V was cut by 8 bases and J by 0 bases, with 22 bases left in between. CDR3 length: 17 amino acids. The CDR3 reads CASSPSAGDLLNTEAFF. CDR3 sequence (DNA): TGTGCCAGCTCCCCCTCGGCTGGCGACCTCTTGAACACTGAAGCTTTCTTT.

This clonotype has only a few counts. This chain joins TRBV12-3 or TRBV12-4 and TRBJ1-5, with unresolved D. The CDR3 is 14 residues long. Trimming shortened V by 10 bases and J by 11 bases, and 24 bases separated the two germline ends. CDR3 nucleotide sequence: TGTGCCACCGCCGGTGGCCTAGCTTACTCAGCCCAGCATTTT. Protein: CATAGGLAYSAQHF.

In this sample, this clonotype is medium-sized. This sequence joins TRBV27 and TRBJ2-1; TRBD1 is a possible D gene (6 bases). Looked up from germline, CDR1 is MNHEY and CDR2 is SMNVEV (reference sequence). V lost 5 bases to trimming and J lost 6 bases, with 14 bases between them. The CDR3 is 14 amino acids. The CDR3 DNA is TGTGCCAGCAGTCAGGGGAGTAGAGTCAATGAGCAGTTCTTC. It is translated as CASSQGSRVNEQFF.

V gene TRBV12-3 or TRBV12-4 combines with J gene TRBJ1-5; D perhaps matches TRBD1 (5 bases). Trimming pared 6 bases from V and 7 bases from J, leaving 16 bases between. The CDR3 contains 14 residues. CDR3 protein: CASSDSTGSQPQHF. Here the CDR3 DNA reads TGTGCCAGCAGCGACAGTACGGGGAGCCAGCCCCAGCATTTT.

The CDR3 DNA is TGCGCCAGCAGCTTGTGTTCCGGTTACGAGCAGTACTTC. As protein: CASSLCSGYEQYF. The chain combines TRBV5-1 with TRBJ2-7; D remains ambiguous. The germline gives CDR1 SGHRS, CDR2 YFSETQ. Trimming took 1 base from V and 4 from J, leaving 9 bases between them. CDR3 size: 13 residues. Combining the CDR3 with reference TRBV5-1 and TRBJ2-7 gives the whole variable domain KAGVTQTPRYLIKTRGQQVTLSCSPISGHRSVSWYQQTPGQGLQFLFEYFSETQRNKGNFPGRFSGRQFSNSRSEMNVSTLELGDSALYLCASSLCSGYEQYFGPGTRLTVT.

The chain employs TRBV20-1 and TRBJ2-7; 8 bases map to TRBD1. CDR1 is DFQATT and CDR2 is SNEGSKA in the germline V gene (reference sequence). J gave up 7 bases and V 1 base, and 6 bases lay outside the gene matches. The CDR3 consists of 13 residues. The CDR3 bases are TGCAGTGCTAGAGTTGCAGGGGGCTTTGAGCAGTACTTC. As protein: CSARVAGGFEQYF.

This chain connects TRBV5-4 to TRBJ2-5; 14 bases are a match to TRBD2. The CDR3 runs 16 residues. The J segment lost 1 base and the V segment lost 4 bases, leaving 3 bases of the junction unmatched. Germline assignment: CDR1 SGHNT and CDR2 YYREEE (reference sequence). The CDR3 coding sequence is TGTGCCAGCAGCAAGGGACTAGCGGGGGCCCAAGAGACCCAGTACTTC. Amino acid sequence: CASSKGLAGAQETQYF.

This clonotype has ten or more counts. V is TRBV20-1 and J is TRBJ2-5; D is unresolved. CDR1 and CDR2 from the germline V gene are DFQATT and SNEGSKA (reference sequence). This CDR3 region has 12 residues. Trimming left V 4 bases short and J 3 bases short, with 9 bases between. The DNA for the CDR3 is TGCAGTGCTACGTGGGTTGAAGAGACCCAGTACTTC. This encodes CSATWVEETQYF.

This clonotype has more than one count but fewer than ten. The rearrangement uses TRBV20-1 and TRBJ2-3; D is unresolved. The V gene's germline CDR1 is DFQATT and CDR2 SNEGSKA (reference sequence). The CDR3 runs 15 residues. V was shortened by 0 bases and J by 0 bases, with 10 bases between the two germline ends. The CDR3 reads CSARDSASSTDTQYF. In nucleotides, the CDR3 is TGCAGTGCTAGAGATTCGGCCAGTAGCACAGATACGCAGTATTTT.

This clonotype was seen only a few times. This chain links TRBV7-3 with TRBJ1-2, with a tentative D call TRBD1 (5 bases). The CDR3 length is 12 residues. CDR1 is SGHTA, CDR2 FQGTGA, per germline. V shed 2 bases and J shed 6 bases, with 7 bases lying between them. This CDR3 reads CASSLPGDGYTF. As DNA, the CDR3 is TGTGCCAGCAGCTTACCGGGGGATGGCTACACCTTC. The whole variable domain, filled in from reference TRBV7-3 and TRBJ1-2, reads GAGVSQTPSNKVTEKGKYVELRCDPISGHTALYWYRQSLGQGPEFLIYFQGTGAADDSGLPNDRFFAVRPEGSVSTLKIQRTERGDSAVYLCASSLPGDGYTFGSGTRLTVV.

There are a few counts of this clonotype. This chain links TRBV5-6 with TRBJ2-5; D possibly corresponds to TRBD1 (5 bases). The CDR3 spans 14 residues. Germline V gene data show CDR1 as SGHDT and CDR2 as YYEEEE. V was pared by 1 base and J by 5 bases, with 12 bases between. This CDR3 is CASSLITGLETQYF. Written as DNA, the CDR3 is TGTGCCAGCAGCTTGATAACAGGTCTGGAGACCCAGTACTTC.

This clonotype was detected many times. The gene calls are TRBV7-2 and TRBJ2-2; 8 bases are shared with TRBD1. V dropped 7 bases and J dropped 4; count of bases not matched to a gene: 8. Germline CDR1 SGHTA, CDR2 FQGNSA. CDR3 length: 15 residues. In DNA, the CDR3 is TGTGCCAGCACCCCGTGGGGGACAGGCACCGGGGAGCTGTTTTTT. Its protein is CASTPWGTGTGELFF.

The chain uses TRBV5-4 and TRBJ2-7; perhaps D is TRBD1 or TRBD2 (6 bases each). V was clipped by 0 bases and J by 5 bases, with 12 bases between them. The CDR3 runs 14 residues. Germline V gene sequence: CDR1 SGHNT, CDR2 YYREEE (reference sequence). The CDR3 reads CASSLGGALDEQYF. CDR3 DNA sequence: TGTGCCAGCAGCTTGGGGGGGGCGCTGGACGAGCAGTACTTC.

This chain joins TRBV7-9 and TRBJ2-7; no clear D gene. Germline assignment: CDR1 SEHNR and CDR2 FQNEAQ (reference sequence). This CDR3 contains 14 residues. Trimming removed 0 bases from V and 1 base from J, with 7 bases in between. The CDR3 region has the DNA TGTGCCAGCAGCTTAGCGGCGGAATCCTACGAGCAGTACTTC. It yields the protein CASSLAAESYEQYF.

This clonotype was detected a few times. CDR3 in amino acids: CASSMDAHGPISYEQYV. Here the CDR3 DNA reads TGTGCCAGCAGCATGGACGCCCATGGCCCCATCTCCTACGAGCAGTACGTC. This sequence joins TRBV7-9 and TRBJ2-7, with no clear D. This CDR3 has 17 residues. Germline-derived CDR1 and CDR2 are SEHNR and FQNEAQ (reference sequence). The V gene lost 5 bases and the J gene lost 0 bases, with 20 bases spanning the gap.

The table lists this clonotype with many counts. The J gene is TRBJ1-1, the V gene TRBV4-1, with 7 bases aligning to TRBD1. The germline CDR1 and CDR2 sequences are MGHRA and YSYEKL. This CDR3 contains 13 residues. V lost 1 base to trimming and J lost 7 bases; unmatched junction nucleotides: 3. CDR3: CASSQATGSEAFF. The CDR3 region has the DNA TGCGCCAGCAGCCAAGCGACAGGGAGTGAAGCTTTCTTT.

At least ten counts were recorded for this clonotype. The chain couples TRBV20-1 to TRBJ2-7; D call uncertain. V gave up 1 base and J gave up 0 bases, with 4 bases separating them. Germline V gene lookup returns CDR1 DFQATT and CDR2 SNEGSKA (reference sequence). The CDR3 is 12 amino acids. In DNA form, the CDR3 reads TGCAGTGCTAGAGCAGTCTCCTACGAGCAGTACTTC. As protein: CSARAVSYEQYF.

This clonotype was seen at least ten times. The chain employs TRBV4-1 and TRBJ1-6, with 7 bases fitting TRBD1. V was pared by 6 bases and J by 14 bases, with 13 bases of the junction left unmatched. The CDR3 loop spans 14 amino acids. CDR1 is MGHRA, CDR2 YSYEKL, per germline. The CDR3, as DNA: TGCGCCAGCAGTGATACAGGGGCAGTCGTGGCCCTCCACTTT. Encoded protein: CASSDTGAVVALHF.

The CDR3: CASSHGTQRGDHEQFF. The CDR3 DNA reads TGTGCCAGCAGCCACGGGACCCAGCGGGGGGACCATGAGCAGTTCTTC. V gene TRBV3-1 combines with J gene TRBJ2-1, with 9 bases fitting TRBD2. Germline V lookup: CDR1 LGHDT, CDR2 YNNKEL (reference sequence). V was pared by 3 bases and J by 8 bases, with 11 bases of the junction left unmatched. The CDR3 is 16 residues long.

The chain combines TRBV3-1 with TRBJ2-1; D might be TRBD2 (5 bases). CDR3 size: 12 residues. The ends were cut back, 4 bases at V and 8 bases at J, with 9 bases in the middle. Germline V CDR1 and CDR2: LGHDT, YNNKEL (reference sequence). As DNA, the CDR3 is TGTGCCAGCAGCCCCAAGAGGGATGAGCAGTTCTTC. Protein sequence: CASSPKRDEQFF.